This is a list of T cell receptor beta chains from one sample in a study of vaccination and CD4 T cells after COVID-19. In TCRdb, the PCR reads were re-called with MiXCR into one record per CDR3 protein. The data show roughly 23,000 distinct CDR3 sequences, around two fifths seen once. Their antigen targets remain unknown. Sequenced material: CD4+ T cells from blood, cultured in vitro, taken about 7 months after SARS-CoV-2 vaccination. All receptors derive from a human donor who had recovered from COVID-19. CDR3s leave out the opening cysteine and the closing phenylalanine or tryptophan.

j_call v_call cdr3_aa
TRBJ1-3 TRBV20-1 SARGQGNSDTIY
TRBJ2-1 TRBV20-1 SAREPGNEQF
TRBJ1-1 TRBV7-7 ASSSTGQGMNTEAF
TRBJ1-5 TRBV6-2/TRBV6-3 ASSARTGPNRPQH
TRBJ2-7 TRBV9 ASSVGGTSSYEQY
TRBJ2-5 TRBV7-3 ASSRQGGETQY
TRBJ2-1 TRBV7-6 ASSLGLLPAGGLGNEQF
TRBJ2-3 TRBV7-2 ASSPRAAGSVADTQY
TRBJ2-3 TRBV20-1 SARAGAPDTQY
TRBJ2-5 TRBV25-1 ASSEYTAGDRYQETQY
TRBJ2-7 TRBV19 ASSGTITYEQY
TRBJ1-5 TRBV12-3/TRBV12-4 ASRDFGQPQH
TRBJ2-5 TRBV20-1 SAREPRGVSAAQY
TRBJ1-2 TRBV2 ASREGLPGGYT
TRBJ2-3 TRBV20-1 SALAPGDRDTQY
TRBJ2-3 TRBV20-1 SAPRTSGGSTDTQY
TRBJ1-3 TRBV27 ASAGTSTGNTIY
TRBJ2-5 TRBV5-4 ASSTKTGDEESQY
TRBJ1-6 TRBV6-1 ASSVSDQSPLH
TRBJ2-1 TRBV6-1 ASSELGTTNNEQF
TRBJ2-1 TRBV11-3 ASSPVVASYNEQF
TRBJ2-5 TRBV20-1 SASGGAFETQY
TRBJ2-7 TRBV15 ATSTFHGGSSYEQY
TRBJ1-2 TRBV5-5 ASSSPVGGGYT
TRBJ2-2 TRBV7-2 ASSVNGRSLPGELF
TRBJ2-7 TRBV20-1 SARDSVTYYEQY
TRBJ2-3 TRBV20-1 SASNVGAGTDTQY
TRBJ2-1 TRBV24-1 ATSVTDSFPNEQF
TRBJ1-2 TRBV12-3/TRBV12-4 ATRTTGRRSGYT
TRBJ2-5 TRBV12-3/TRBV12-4 ASSSNYGSRETQY